These T cell receptor beta chains were read from a single sample in a study of a mutant IDH1 vaccine in newly diagnosed glioma. Profiling relied on immunoSEQ multiplex PCR, and the TCRdb table lists in-frame clones only, not all of them. The data show tens of thousands of clones, around 76% seen once. For these TCRs, the target antigens are not known. Sequencing was performed on PBMCs, taken from a glioma patient whose treatment included an IDH1 peptide vaccine. The receptor source for this set is a man aged 50-60 years with glioma. Each CDR3 is given with its conserved first and last residue. The D gene is left open where the match is weak. The size entry is marked missing in some rows and otherwise reads once, few, many or a size class.

>-|-|TRBV27|TRBJ1-4
CASSSLDPTNEKLFF
TGTGCCAGCAGTTCGTTGGACCCCACTAATGAAAAACTGTTTTTT
>-|-|TRBV5-6|TRBJ2-2
CASSFERQNTGELFF
TGTGCCAGCAGCTTTGAACGGCAGAACACCGGGGAGCTGTTTTTT
>TRBD2|-|TRBV2|TRBJ2-7
CASSEISGGAGEQYF
TGTGCCAGCAGTGAAATTAGCGGGGGGGCTGGGGAGCAGTACTTC
>-|-|TRBV5-6|TRBJ2-3
CASSGNTQYF
TGTGCCAGCAGCGGGAATACGCAGTATTTT
>-|-|TRBV7-9|TRBJ2-1
CASSSWSVNEQFF
TGTGCCAGCAGCTCCTGGTCCGTCAATGAGCAGTTCTTC
>-|-|TRBV6-5|TRBJ1-2
CASSQQGANYGYTF
TGTGCCAGCAGTCAACAGGGAGCTAACTATGGCTACACCTTC
>TRBD1|few|TRBV30|TRBJ1-2
CAWSRKDRGGGYTF
TGTGCCTGGAGCCGAAAGGACAGGGGAGGGGGCTACACCTTC
>-|once|TRBV6-5|TRBJ1-6
CASSYSRKAAPLHF
TGTGCCAGCAGTTACTCTCGGAAGGCGGCACCCCTCCACTTT
>-|-|TRBV5-6|TRBJ2-1
CASSLDRGPYNEQFF
TGTGCCAGCAGCTTGGACAGAGGGCCCTACAATGAGCAGTTCTTC
>-|-|TRBV5-1|TRBJ2-3
CASSLEEGIDTQYF
TGCGCCAGCAGCTTGGAGGAGGGAATAGATACGCAGTATTTT
>TRBD2|-|TRBV29-1|TRBJ2-3
CSVDGGAADTQYF
TGCAGCGTTGACGGGGGGGCCGCAGATACGCAGTATTTT
>-|-|TRBV5-6|TRBJ1-5
CASSRRGHLGPQHF
TGTGCCAGCAGCCGACGTGGACATCTCGGGCCCCAGCATTTT
>-|-|TRBV5-6|TRBJ2-7
CASSGGFGEQYF
TGTGCCAGCAGCGGCGGGTTCGGCGAGCAGTACTTC
>-|-|TRBV29-1|TRBJ2-3
CSVDRADSQYF
TGCAGCGTTGATAGGGCGGACTCGCAGTATTTT
>-|-|TRBV6-5|TRBJ2-3
CASRRASTDTQYF
TGTGCCAGCAGGAGGGCTAGCACAGATACGCAGTATTTT
>TRBD1|-|TRBV5-6|TRBJ1-2
CASSLRGRRNYGYTF
TGTGCCAGCAGCTTAAGGGGGCGGAGAAACTATGGCTACACCTTC
>-|-|TRBV29-1|TRBJ2-7
CSVTTGYEQYF
TGCAGCGTTACAACAGGGTACGAGCAGTACTTC
>-|-|TRBV6-6|TRBJ2-3
CASSSVGDTQYF
TGTGCCAGCAGTTCCGTCGGAGATACGCAGTATTTT
>TRBD2|-|TRBV5-1|TRBJ2-3
CASSFLGLAGGTDTQYF
TGCGCCAGCAGCTTTCTCGGACTAGCGGGGGGGACAGATACGCAGTATTTT
>-|few|TRBV9|TRBJ2-5
CASSVGGEQETQYF
TGTGCCAGCAGCGTAGGAGGTGAACAAGAGACCCAGTACTTC
>-|-|TRBV19|TRBJ2-3
CASSLGSRADTQYF
TGTGCCAGTAGTTTGGGGTCTCGAGCAGATACGCAGTATTTT
>TRBD1|-|TRBV5-6|TRBJ2-3
CASRPKAGAGGDTQYF
TGTGCCAGCAGGCCCAAGGCAGGGGCAGGGGGAGATACGCAGTATTTT
>-|-|TRBV20-1|TRBJ2-7
CSARGIYEQYF
TGCAGTGCTAGGGGGATATACGAGCAGTACTTC
>TRBD1|-|TRBV6-4|TRBJ2-7
CASSDRDRGYEQYF
TGTGCCAGCAGTGACCGGGACAGGGGGTACGAGCAGTACTTC
>TRBD2|-|TRBV5-1|TRBJ2-1
CASTLAGGYNEQFF
TGCGCCAGTACACTAGCGGGGGGGTACAATGAGCAGTTCTTC
>TRBD2|-|TRBV5-1|TRBJ2-1
CASSSTSGGPGNEQFF
TGCGCCAGCAGCTCGACTAGCGGGGGGCCGGGGAATGAGCAGTTCTTC
>TRBD1|-|TRBV5-1|TRBJ1-6
CASSLGDSSSYNSPLHF
TGCGCCAGCAGCTTGGGGGACAGCAGCTCCTATAATTCACCCCTCCACTTT
>TRBD2|-|TRBV5-1|TRBJ2-1
CASYDPLAGGYNEQFF
TGCGCCAGCTACGACCCACTAGCGGGGGGGTACAATGAGCAGTTCTTC
>TRBD1|-|TRBV18|TRBJ2-5
CASSPGQAWEETQYF
TGTGCCAGCTCACCCGGACAGGCCTGGGAAGAGACCCAGTACTTC
>TRBD1|-|TRBV15|TRBJ2-7
CATSGVVTGAEQYF
TGTGCCACCAGCGGGGTGGTGACAGGGGCCGAGCAGTACTTC
>-|-|TRBV15|TRBJ1-3
CATSRDRVGGNTIYF
TGTGCCACCAGCAGAGACAGGGTGGGAGGAAACACCATATATTTT
>-|-|TRBV19|TRBJ2-2
CASRSTGELFF
TGTGCCAGTCGGAGCACCGGGGAGCTGTTTTTT
>-|-|TRBV14|TRBJ1-4
CASSQDYGKLFF
TGTGCCAGCAGCCAAGATTATGGGAAACTGTTTTTT
>-|-|TRBV5-1|TRBJ2-3
CASSWQTGRDTQYF
TGCGCCAGCAGCTGGCAAACAGGGAGAGACACGCAGTATTTT
>-|-|TRBV27|TRBJ2-1
CASSFRGSSYNEQFF
TGTGCCAGCAGTTTTCGGGGAAGCTCCTACAATGAGCAGTTCTTC
>-|-|TRBV2|TRBJ2-7
CASSSGSLDYEQYF
TGTGCCAGCAGTAGCGGGTCCTTAGACTACGAGCAGTACTTC
>-|few|TRBV5-1|TRBJ1-1
CASSLAKGRGANTEAFF
TGCGCCAGCAGCTTGGCCAAGGGGAGGGGCGCGAACACTGAAGCTTTCTTT
>TRBD1|-|TRBV7-6|TRBJ1-3
CASSLGSPGQSSGNTIYF
TGTGCCAGCAGCTTAGGTTCACCGGGACAGAGCTCTGGAAACACCATATATTTT
>-|-|TRBV2|TRBJ1-1
CASSEIGYPEAFF
TGTGCCAGCAGTGAAATAGGGTATCCTGAAGCTTTCTTT
>-|-|TRBV7-9|TRBJ2-2
CASSLWTALNAGELFF
TGTGCCAGCAGCCTGTGGACAGCTTTAAACGCCGGGGAGCTGTTTTTT
>TRBD1|-|TRBV27|TRBJ2-3
CASTWDRGTDTQYF
TGTGCCAGCACCTGGGACAGGGGGACAGATACGCAGTATTTT
>-|-|TRBV10-1|TRBJ2-3
CASSGRANKVGTQYF
TGCGCCAGCAGTGGCCGGGCCAATAAGGTAGGTACGCAGTATTTT
>-|-|TRBV18|TRBJ1-5
CASSQGVGNQPQHF
TGTGCCAGCTCACAGGGGGTCGGCAATCAGCCCCAGCATTTT
>TRBD1|-|TRBV6-5|TRBJ1-1
CASSNTGGTEAFF
TGTGCCAGCAGCAATACAGGGGGCACTGAAGCTTTCTTT
>-|-|TRBV9|TRBJ1-2
CASSVVGGTNYGYTF
TGTGCCAGCAGCGTAGTCGGGGGGACGAACTATGGCTACACCTTC
>-|-|TRBV20-1|TRBJ2-1
CSAQLGNEQFF
TGCAGTGCCCAACTGGGCAATGAGCAGTTCTTC
>TRBD2|-|TRBV19|TRBJ2-2
CASSKGLAGDFANTGELFF
TGTGCCAGTAGTAAAGGACTAGCGGGGGACTTCGCGAACACCGGGGAGCTGTTTTTT
>-|-|TRBV5-5|TRBJ1-2
CASSTMPGTTRTYGYTF
TGTGCCAGCAGCACAATGCCCGGGACCACCCGAACCTATGGCTACACCTTC
>TRBD1|-|TRBV28|TRBJ1-1
CASSLGDRGLRTEAFF
TGTGCCAGCAGCTTAGGGGACAGGGGGCTGAGAACTGAAGCTTTCTTT
>TRBD1|-|TRBV29-1|TRBJ1-1
CSAPGQGDTEAFF
TGCAGCGCCCCGGGACAGGGAGACACTGAAGCTTTCTTT
>-|-|TRBV5-1|TRBJ1-1
CASRPARGNTEAFF
TGCGCCAGCAGACCGGCCAGGGGGAACACTGAAGCTTTCTTT
>TRBD1|-|TRBV27|TRBJ1-2
CASSLEGTGIYGYTF
TGTGCCAGCAGCCTAGAGGGGACAGGGATCTATGGCTACACCTTC
>-|-|TRBV6-5|TRBJ2-2
CASRLRTGELFF
TGTGCCAGCAGGCTCAGGACCGGGGAGCTGTTTTTT
>TRBD2|-|TRBV5-1|TRBJ2-1
CASSGGGSYNEQFF
TGCGCCAGCAGCGGCGGGGGCTCCTACAATGAGCAGTTCTTC
>-|-|TRBV27|TRBJ1-2
CASSLSARGIYGYTF
TGTGCCAGCAGTTTATCTGCACGAGGGATCTATGGCTACACCTTC
>TRBD1|few|TRBV7-9|TRBJ1-1
CASNLPGGTEAFF
TGTGCCAGCAACCTTCCAGGGGGCACTGAAGCTTTCTTT
>-|-|TRBV5-1|TRBJ2-2
CASSPRDASNTGELFF
TGCGCCAGCAGCCCGAGGGACGCTTCGAACACCGGGGAGCTGTTTTTT
>TRBD1|-|TRBV29-1|TRBJ2-2
CSVGDQGAYGELFF
TGCAGCGTCGGGGACCAGGGGGCGTACGGGGAGCTGTTTTTT
>-|few|TRBV4-2|TRBJ2-7
CASSHGQSSYEQYF
TGTGCCAGCAGCCACGGACAGAGCTCCTACGAGCAGTACTTC